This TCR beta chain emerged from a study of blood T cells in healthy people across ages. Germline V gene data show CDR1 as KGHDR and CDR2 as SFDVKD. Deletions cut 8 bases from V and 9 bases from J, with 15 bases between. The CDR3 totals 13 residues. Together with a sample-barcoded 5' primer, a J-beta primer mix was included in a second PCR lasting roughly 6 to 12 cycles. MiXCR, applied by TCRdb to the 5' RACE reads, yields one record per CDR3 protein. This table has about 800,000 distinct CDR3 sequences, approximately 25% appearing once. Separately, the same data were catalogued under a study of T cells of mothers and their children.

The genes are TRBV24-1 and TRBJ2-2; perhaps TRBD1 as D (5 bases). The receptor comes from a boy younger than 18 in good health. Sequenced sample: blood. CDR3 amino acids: CATIDRTGRELFF. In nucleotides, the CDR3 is TGTGCCACCATTGACAGAACTGGTAGGGAGCTGTTTTTT.